This TCR beta chain derives from a study of brain T cells in children with intractable seizures. General observations from the study: Only CDR3 sequence similarity suggested viral specificity, without known HCMV serostatus.

Noted time point: blood from clinic visit 5 months post-surgery; TSC patient then seizure free. The sequenced cases were selected for having the highest brain T cell transcript signatures. At least one anti-epileptic drug was given before surgery. Regarding this clone: Antigen: not known.

With 4 bases clipped from V and 5 bases from J, the junction kept 10 bases outside the gene matches. The CDR3 loop spans 15 amino acids. The germline V gene encodes CDR1 SQVTM and CDR2 ANQGSEA. Assay used: immunoSEQ multiplex PCR; TCRdb lists only in-frame clones, some missing. Here the sample spans under 400,000 clones, over 90% being singletons. Here the sequenced sample was peripheral blood, taken less than 6 months after surgery. The chain joins TRBV29-1 to TRBJ2-1, with 8 bases matching TRBD1. The sequence was obtained from a boy younger than two with tuberous sclerosis and intractable seizures. The CDR3 nucleotides are TGCAGCGTTGTCCCCGGGACAGGCCTCGACAATGAGCAGTTCTTC. This sequence encodes CSVVPGTGLDNEQFF.